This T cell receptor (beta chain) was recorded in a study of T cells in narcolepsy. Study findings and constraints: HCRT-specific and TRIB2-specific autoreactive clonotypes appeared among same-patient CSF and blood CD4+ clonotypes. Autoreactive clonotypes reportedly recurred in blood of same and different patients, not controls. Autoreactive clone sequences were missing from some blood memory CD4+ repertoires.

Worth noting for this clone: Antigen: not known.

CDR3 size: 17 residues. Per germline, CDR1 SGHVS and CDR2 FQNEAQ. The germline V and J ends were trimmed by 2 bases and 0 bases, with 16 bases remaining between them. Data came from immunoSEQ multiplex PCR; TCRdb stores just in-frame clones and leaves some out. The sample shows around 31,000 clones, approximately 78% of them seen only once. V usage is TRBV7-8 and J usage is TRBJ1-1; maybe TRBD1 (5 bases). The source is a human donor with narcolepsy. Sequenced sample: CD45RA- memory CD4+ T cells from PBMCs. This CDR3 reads CASSLRGAGGMNTEAFF. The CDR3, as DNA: TGTGCCAGCAGCTTAAGGGGCGCGGGCGGGATGAACACTGAAGCTTTCTTT.